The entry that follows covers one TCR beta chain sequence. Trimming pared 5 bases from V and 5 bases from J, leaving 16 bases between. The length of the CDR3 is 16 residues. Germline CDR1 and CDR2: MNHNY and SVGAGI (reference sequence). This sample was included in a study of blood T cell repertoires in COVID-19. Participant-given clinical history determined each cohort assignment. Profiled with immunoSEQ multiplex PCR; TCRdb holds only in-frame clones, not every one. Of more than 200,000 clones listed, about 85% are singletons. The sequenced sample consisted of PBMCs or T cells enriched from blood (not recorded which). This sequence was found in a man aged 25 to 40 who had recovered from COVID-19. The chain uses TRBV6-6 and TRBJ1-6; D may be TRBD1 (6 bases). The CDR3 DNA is TGTGCCAGCAGTCGATCCAGGGGAAGTGATAATTCACCCCTCCACTTT. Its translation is CASSRSRGSDNSPLHF.